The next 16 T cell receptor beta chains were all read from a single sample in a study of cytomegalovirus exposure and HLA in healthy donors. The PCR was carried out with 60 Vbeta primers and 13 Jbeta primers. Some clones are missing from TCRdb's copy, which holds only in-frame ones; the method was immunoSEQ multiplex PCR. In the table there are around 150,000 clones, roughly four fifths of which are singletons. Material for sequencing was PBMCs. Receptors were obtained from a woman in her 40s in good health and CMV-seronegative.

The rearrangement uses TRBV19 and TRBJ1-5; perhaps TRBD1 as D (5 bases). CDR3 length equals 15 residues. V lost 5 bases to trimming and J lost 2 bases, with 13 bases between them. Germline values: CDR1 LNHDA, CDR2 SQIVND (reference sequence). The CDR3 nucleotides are TGTGCCAGTAGTTTTGGGGGGAATGGCAATCAGCCCCAGCATTTT. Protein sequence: CASSFGGNGNQPQHF.

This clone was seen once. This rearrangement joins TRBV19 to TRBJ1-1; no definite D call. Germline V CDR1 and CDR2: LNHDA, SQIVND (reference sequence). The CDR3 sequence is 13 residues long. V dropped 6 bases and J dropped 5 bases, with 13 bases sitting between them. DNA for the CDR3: TGTGCCAGTAGGTTAACAACGGGGACTGAAGCTTTCTTT. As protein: CASRLTTGTEAFF. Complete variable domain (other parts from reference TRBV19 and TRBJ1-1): DGGITQSPKYLFRKEGQNVTLSCEQNLNHDAMYWYRQDPGQGLRLIYYSQIVNDFQKGDIAEGYSVSREKKESFPLTVTSAQKNPTAFYLCASRLTTGTEAFFGQGTRLTVV.

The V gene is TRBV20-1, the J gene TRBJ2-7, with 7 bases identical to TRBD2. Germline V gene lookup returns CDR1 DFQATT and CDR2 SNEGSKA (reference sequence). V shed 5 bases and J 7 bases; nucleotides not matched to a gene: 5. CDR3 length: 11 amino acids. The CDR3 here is CSAGGEGEQYF. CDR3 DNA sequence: TGCAGTGCTGGGGGGGAGGGGGAGCAGTACTTC.

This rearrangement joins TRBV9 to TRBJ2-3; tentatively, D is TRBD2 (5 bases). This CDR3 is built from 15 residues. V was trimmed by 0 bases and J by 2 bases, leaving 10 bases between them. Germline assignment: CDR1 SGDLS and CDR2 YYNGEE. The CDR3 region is CASSVGTFSTDTQYF. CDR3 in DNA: TGTGCCAGCAGCGTAGGGACTTTCTCCACAGATACGCAGTATTTT.

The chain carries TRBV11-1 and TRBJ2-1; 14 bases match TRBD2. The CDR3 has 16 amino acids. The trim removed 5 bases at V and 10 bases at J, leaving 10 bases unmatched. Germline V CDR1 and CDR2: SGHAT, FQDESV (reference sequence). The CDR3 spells CASSPQGLAGAEEQFF. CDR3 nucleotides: TGTGCCAGCAGCCCGCAGGGACTAGCGGGAGCGGAAGAGCAGTTCTTC. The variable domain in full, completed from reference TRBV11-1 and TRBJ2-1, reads EAEVAQSPRYKITEKSQAVAFWCDPISGHATLYWYRQILGQGPELLVQFQDESVVDDSQLPKDRFSAERLKGVDSTLKIQPAELGDSAMYLCASSPQGLAGAEEQFFGPGTRLTVL.

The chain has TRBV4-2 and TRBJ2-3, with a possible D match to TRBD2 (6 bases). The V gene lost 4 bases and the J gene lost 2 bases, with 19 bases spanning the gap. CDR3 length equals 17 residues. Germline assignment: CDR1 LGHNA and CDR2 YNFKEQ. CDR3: CASSPQTFGGNTDTQYF. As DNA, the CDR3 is TGTGCCAGCAGCCCACAAACCTTTGGGGGGAACACAGATACGCAGTATTTT.

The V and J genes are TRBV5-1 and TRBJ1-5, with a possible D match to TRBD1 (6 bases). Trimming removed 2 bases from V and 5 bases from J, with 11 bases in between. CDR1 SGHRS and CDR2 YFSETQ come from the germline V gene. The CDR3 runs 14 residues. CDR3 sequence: CASSLQGGHQPQHF. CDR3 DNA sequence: TGCGCCAGCAGCTTACAGGGTGGGCATCAGCCCCAGCATTTT.

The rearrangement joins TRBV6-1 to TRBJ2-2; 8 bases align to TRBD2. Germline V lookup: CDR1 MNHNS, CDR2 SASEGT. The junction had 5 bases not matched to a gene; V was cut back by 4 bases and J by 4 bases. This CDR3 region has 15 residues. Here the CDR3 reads CASSGSGSVTGELFF. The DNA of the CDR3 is TGTGCCAGCAGTGGCAGCGGGAGCGTCACCGGGGAGCTGTTTTTT.

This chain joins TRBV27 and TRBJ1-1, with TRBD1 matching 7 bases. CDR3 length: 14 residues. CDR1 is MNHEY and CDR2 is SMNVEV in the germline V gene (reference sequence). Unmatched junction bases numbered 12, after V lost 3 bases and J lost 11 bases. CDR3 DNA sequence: TGTGCCAGCAGTTTCTCGCGGGACGGCAGGGGGGCTTTCTTT. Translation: CASSFSRDGRGAFF.

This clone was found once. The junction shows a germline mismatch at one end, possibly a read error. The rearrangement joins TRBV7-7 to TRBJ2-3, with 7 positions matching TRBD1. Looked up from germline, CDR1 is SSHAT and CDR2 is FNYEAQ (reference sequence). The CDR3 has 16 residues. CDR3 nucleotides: TGTGCTAGCAGCCCGACGACAGGGAGTATGGCAGATACGCAGTATTTT. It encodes CASSPTTGSMADTQYF.

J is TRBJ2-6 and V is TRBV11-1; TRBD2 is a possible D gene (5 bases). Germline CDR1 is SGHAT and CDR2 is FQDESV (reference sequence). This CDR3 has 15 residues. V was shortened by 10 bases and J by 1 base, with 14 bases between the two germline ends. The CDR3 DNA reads TGTGCCACCACCAACCGGGGTTCTGGGGCCAACGTCCTGACTTTC. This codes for CATTNRGSGANVLTF.

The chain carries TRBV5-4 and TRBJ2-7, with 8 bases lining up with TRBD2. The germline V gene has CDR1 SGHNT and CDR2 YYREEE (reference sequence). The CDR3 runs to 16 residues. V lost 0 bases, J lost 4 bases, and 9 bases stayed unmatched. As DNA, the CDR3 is TGTGCCAGCAGCTTGGGCCCCGCGGGAGGAGGGTACGAGCAGTACTTC. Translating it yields CASSLGPAGGGYEQYF.

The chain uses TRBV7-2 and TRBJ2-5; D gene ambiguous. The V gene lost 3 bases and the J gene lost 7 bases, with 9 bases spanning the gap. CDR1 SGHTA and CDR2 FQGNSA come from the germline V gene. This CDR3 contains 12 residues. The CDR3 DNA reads TGTGCCAGCAGCTTGTTCGGCGGGACCCAGTACTTC. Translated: CASSLFGGTQYF.

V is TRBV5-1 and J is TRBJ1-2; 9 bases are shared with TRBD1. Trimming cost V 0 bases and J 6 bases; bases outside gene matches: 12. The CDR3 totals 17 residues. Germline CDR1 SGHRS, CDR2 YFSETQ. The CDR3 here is CASSLAQSTGGYDGYTF. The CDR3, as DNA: TGCGCCAGCAGCTTGGCCCAATCGACAGGGGGTTACGATGGCTACACCTTC.

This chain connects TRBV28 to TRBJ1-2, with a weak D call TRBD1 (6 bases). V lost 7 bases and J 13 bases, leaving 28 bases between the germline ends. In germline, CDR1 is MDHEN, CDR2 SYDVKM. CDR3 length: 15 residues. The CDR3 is CASTYSSGGAWFGTF. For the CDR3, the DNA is TGTGCCAGCACCTACTCCTCGGGGGGGGCCTGGTTTGGCACCTTC.

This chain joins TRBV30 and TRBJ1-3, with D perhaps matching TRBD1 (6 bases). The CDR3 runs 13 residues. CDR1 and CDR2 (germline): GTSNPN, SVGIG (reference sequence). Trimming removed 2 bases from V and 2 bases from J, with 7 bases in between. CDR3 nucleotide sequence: TGTGCCTGGAGTTGGGACACTGGAAACACCATATATTTT. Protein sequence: CAWSWDTGNTIYF. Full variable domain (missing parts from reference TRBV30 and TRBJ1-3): SQTIHQWPATLVQPVGSPLSLECTVEGTSNPNLYWYRQAAGRGLQLLFYSVGIGQISSEVPQNLSASRPQDRQFILSSKKLLLSDSGFYLCAWSWDTGNTIYFGEGSWLTVV.